Listed below are T cell receptor beta chains from one sample, sequenced in a study of OX40 agonist ivuxolimab in advanced cancers. Profiled with immunoSEQ multiplex PCR; TCRdb holds only in-frame clones, not every one. Found here are 92,000 or so clones, 70% to 90% of them singletons; the top ten hold approximately 7.4%. The specimen was CD4+ or CD8+ T cells sorted from blood, collected in a trial of the OX40 agonist ivuxolimab. Receptors originate from an adult with an advanced solid tumor such as melanoma, head and neck, liver or kidney cancer. Both conserved end residues are part of each CDR3. The D gene is left open where the match is weak. Rows may omit the clone size; those that give it use once, few, many or a size class.

TRBD1,TRBV27,TRBJ2-5,.,CASSTGTGPLQETQYF,TGTGCCAGCAGTACTGGGACAGGACCCCTCCAAGAGACCCAGTACTTC
.,TRBV21-1,TRBJ2-1,.,CASSKLEQGVNEQFF,TGTGCCAGCAGCAAATTGGAACAGGGGGTTAATGAGCAGTTCTTC
.,TRBV15,TRBJ2-1,.,CATSRDLSRDAAEQFF,TGTGCCACCAGCAGAGATCTCTCCAGGGACGCGGCTGAGCAGTTCTTC
TRBD1,TRBV19,TRBJ1-5,.,CASSRLDRVQEPQHF,TGTGCCAGTAGCCGTTTAGACAGGGTTCAAGAGCCCCAGCATTTT
.,TRBV7-2,TRBJ1-1,.,CASKEGLRGAFF,TGTGCCAGCAAGGAGGGTCTAAGGGGAGCTTTCTTT
.,TRBV7-9,TRBJ1-2,.,CASSYGNYGYTF,TGTGCCAGCAGCTACGGGAACTATGGCTACACCTTC
TRBD1,TRBV27,TRBJ1-1,.,CASSRSGGQSTEAFF,TGTGCCAGCAGTCGCTCAGGGGGCCAGTCGACTGAAGCTTTCTTT
TRBD2,TRBV4-1,TRBJ2-1,few,CASSPGLAESSYNEQFF,TGCGCCAGCAGCCCCGGACTAGCGGAGAGCTCCTACAATGAGCAGTTCTTC
.,TRBV7-9,TRBJ2-7,.,CASSIRGSGYEQYF,TGTGCCAGCAGCATCCGGGGAAGTGGCTACGAGCAGTACTTC
TRBD2,TRBV7-2,TRBJ2-3,.,CASSSGLAVQYTQYF,TGTGCCAGCAGCTCCGGACTAGCGGTTCAGTATACGCAGTATTTT
TRBD2,TRBV18,TRBJ2-1,.,CASSPPTAGESEQFF,TGTGCCAGCTCACCACCGACAGCGGGAGAATCTGAGCAGTTCTTC
TRBD2,TRBV11-2,TRBJ2-1,.,CASSLKSGRREQFF,TGTGCCAGCAGCCTGAAGAGCGGGAGAAGAGAGCAGTTCTTC
TRBD2,TRBV28,TRBJ2-3,.,CASSSGSPQGTDTQYF,TGTGCCAGCAGCAGCGGGAGCCCCCAGGGCACAGATACGCAGTATTTT
TRBD1,TRBV19,TRBJ1-4,.,CASSIDGTGVLSNEKLFF,TGTGCCAGTAGTATAGACGGGACAGGGGTGTTGTCTAATGAAAAACTGTTTTTT
.,TRBV27,TRBJ2-4,.,CASSFRETKNIQYF,TGTGCCAGCAGTTTTCGGGAAACCAAAAACATTCAGTACTTC
TRBD2,TRBV28,TRBJ2-2,.,CASRIQTSGRQTGELFF,TGTGCCAGCAGGATCCAGACTAGCGGGAGACAAACCGGGGAGCTGTTTTTT
.,TRBV6-1,TRBJ2-7,.,CASSESSHYEQYF,TGTGCCAGCAGTGAAAGTAGCCACTACGAGCAGTACTTC
.,TRBV7-2,TRBJ2-2,.,CARSYAGELFF,TGTGCCAGAAGTTACGCCGGGGAGCTGTTTTTT
.,TRBV9,TRBJ2-7,.,CASSAVGEAYEQYF,TGTGCCAGCAGCGCGGTGGGGGAAGCCTACGAGCAGTACTTC
TRBD2,TRBV28,TRBJ2-7,.,CASLWTSAPYEQYF,TGTGCCAGCCTTTGGACTAGCGCTCCCTACGAGCAGTACTTC
TRBD1,TRBV7-6,TRBJ2-7,once,CASSPGTVGNYEQYF,TGTGCCAGCAGCCCAGGGACAGTGGGAAACTACGAGCAGTACTTC
TRBD2,TRBV2,TRBJ2-1,.,CASSELAAYNEQFF,TGTGCCAGCAGTGAACTAGCGGCATACAATGAGCAGTTCTTC
.,TRBV5-4,TRBJ2-6,.,CAFQDSGANVLTF,TGTGCCTTCCAAGACTCTGGGGCCAACGTCCTGACTTTC
TRBD2,TRBV9,TRBJ2-3,.,CASSPRAGGTTDTQYF,TGTGCCAGCAGCCCCAGAGCGGGGGGTACCACAGATACGCAGTATTTT
.,TRBV5-1,TRBJ2-1,.,CASSLEAGSYNEQFF,TGCGCCAGCAGCTTGGAGGCGGGGAGCTACAATGAGCAGTTCTTC
.,TRBV29-1,TRBJ2-2,.,CSVTNTGELFF,TGCAGCGTGACGAACACCGGGGAGCTGTTTTTT
TRBD2,TRBV28,TRBJ2-1,.,CASSPTSVLTDNEQFF,TGTGCCAGCAGCCCCACTAGCGTACTAACGGACAATGAGCAGTTCTTC
TRBD1,TRBV6-5,TRBJ2-7,.,CASSTGQANPYEQYF,TGTGCCAGCAGTACGGGACAGGCCAATCCCTACGAGCAGTACTTC
TRBD2,TRBV4-1,TRBJ2-2,.,CASSQDRAGVGELFF,TGCGCCAGCAGCCAAGATCGGGCGGGAGTCGGGGAGCTGTTTTTT
.,TRBV7-9,TRBJ2-7,.,CASSSAWDGAYEQYF,TGTGCCAGCAGCTCCGCCTGGGACGGAGCCTACGAGCAGTACTTC
.,TRBV29-1,TRBJ2-5,.,CSTRGWGRGGQETQYF,TGCAGCACCCGAGGGTGGGGCAGGGGAGGCCAAGAGACCCAGTACTTC
.,TRBV10-1,TRBJ2-2,.,CASSEKTGVTGELFF,TGCGCCAGCAGTGAGAAGACGGGCGTCACCGGGGAGCTGTTTTTT
.,TRBV5-4,TRBJ2-1,once,CASSLGLRYNEQFF,TGTGCCAGCAGCTTGGGTCTACGTTACAATGAGCAGTTCTTC
TRBD1,TRBV6-6,TRBJ1-2,.,CASTIQGVGGYTF,TGTGCCAGCACCATACAGGGGGTAGGAGGCTACACCTTC
.,TRBV6-5,TRBJ2-7,.,CASSYSKSGSYEQYF,TGTGCCAGCAGTTACTCGAAGTCTGGTAGTTACGAGCAGTACTTC
.,TRBV9,TRBJ1-1,few,CASSVGLGNTEAFF,TGTGCCAGCAGCGTAGGTCTGGGGAACACTGAAGCTTTCTTT
.,TRBV18,TRBJ2-1,once,CASSPQGSYWQSSYNEQFF,TGTGCCAGCTCACCTCAGGGGAGTTATTGGCAGAGCTCCTACAATGAGCAGTTCTTC
TRBD2,TRBV11-3,TRBJ2-7,.,CASSLRLAGAYEQYF,TGTGCCAGCAGCCTCAGGCTAGCGGGAGCCTACGAGCAGTACTTC
.,TRBV6-5,TRBJ2-5,.,CASSYSNWETQYF,TGTGCCAGCAGTTACTCGAATTGGGAGACCCAGTACTTC
.,TRBV2,TRBJ2-1,.,CASRPIPGDTSYNEQFF,TGTGCCAGCAGACCCATCCCAGGGGACACTTCCTACAATGAGCAGTTCTTC
TRBD2,TRBV30,TRBJ2-2,few,CAWSPLGGATGELFF,TGTGCCTGGAGTCCCCTGGGAGGGGCTACCGGGGAGCTGTTTTTT
.,TRBV6-5,TRBJ2-7,.,CASSYMAVDEQYF,TGTGCCAGCAGTTATATGGCAGTCGACGAGCAGTACTTC
TRBD1,TRBV6-4,TRBJ1-1,.,CASKRDSNTEAFF,TGTGCCAGCAAAAGGGACAGCAACACTGAAGCTTTCTTT